A single sample gave rise to the 15 T cell receptor beta chains below, sequenced in a study of T cell responses to AZD1222 COVID-19 vaccine. Profiled with immunoSEQ multiplex PCR; TCRdb holds only in-frame clones, not every one. The sample has approximately 50,000 clones; approximately 80% are singletons. The sample in question was peripheral blood, obtained on day 0 of AZD1222 vaccination. The receptors were sampled from an adult in good health.

The chain joins TRBV10-1 to TRBJ1-6; unclear D gene. The CDR3 is 14 amino acids. Germline assignment: CDR1 WNHNN and CDR2 SYGVQD (reference sequence). Trimming left V 7 bases short and J 7 bases short, with 14 bases between. CDR3 amino acids: CASTSGAGNSPLHF. CDR3 bases: TGCGCCAGCACCTCCGGAGCGGGGAATTCACCCCTCCACTTT.

This clone was picked up one time. The V and J genes are TRBV3-1 (or the pseudogene TRBV3-2) and TRBJ1-2; a weak D match, TRBD1 (5 bases). This CDR3 has 15 amino acids. CDR1 LGHDT and CDR2 YNNKEL come from the germline V gene (reference sequence). Trimming pared 0 bases from V and 7 bases from J, leaving 15 bases between. The CDR3 DNA reads TGTGCCAGCAGCCAAGATAGTGGAGGGGCGGGTGGCTACACCTTC. Residues: CASSQDSGGAGGYTF.

The rearrangement uses TRBV7-2 and TRBJ1-4, with D possibly being TRBD1 (5 bases). In germline, CDR1 is SGHTA, CDR2 FQGNSA. Trimming removed 4 bases from V and 6 bases from J, with 15 bases in between. The CDR3 is 15 amino acids. CDR3 amino acids: CASSYGPGGYEKLFF. CDR3 coding DNA: TGTGCCAGCAGCTACGGGCCTGGGGGTTATGAAAAACTGTTTTTT. The full variable domain, rest sourced from reference TRBV7-2 and TRBJ1-4, is GAGVSQSPSNKVTEKGKDVELRCDPISGHTALYWYRQSLGQGLEFLIYFQGNSAPDKSGLPSDRFSAERTGGSVSTLTIQRTQQEDSAVYLCASSYGPGGYEKLFFGSGTQLSVL.

The rearrangement joins TRBV19 to TRBJ2-2; D is uncertain. The germline V gene encodes CDR1 LNHDA and CDR2 SQIVND (reference sequence). The V and J ends lost 2 bases and 0 bases respectively, with 13 bases between them. CDR3 length: 17 amino acids. The CDR3 is CASSIKGGVPNTGELFF. CDR3 in DNA: TGTGCCAGTAGTATAAAGGGTGGGGTCCCGAACACCGGGGAGCTGTTTTTT.

The CDR3, as DNA: TGTGCCAGCAGTTTAGGTAGCTACACCGGGGAGCTGTTTTTT. Protein product: CASSLGSYTGELFF. The chain combines TRBV28 with TRBJ2-2; no definite D call. V was pared by 2 bases and J by 3 bases, with 7 bases between. The CDR3 length is 14 residues. The germline V gene encodes CDR1 MDHEN and CDR2 SYDVKM.

A few counts support this clone. The chain combines TRBV28 with TRBJ1-5; D not certain. This CDR3 is built from 15 residues. Looked up from germline, CDR1 is MDHEN and CDR2 is SYDVKM. Trimming cost V 3 bases and J 0 bases, with 9 bases left between them. The CDR3 spells CASSFFGSSNQPQHF. DNA for the CDR3: TGTGCCAGCAGTTTTTTTGGGAGTAGCAATCAGCCCCAGCATTTT.

V usage is TRBV7-7 and J usage is TRBJ2-5, with 8 positions matching TRBD1. The V gene's germline CDR1 is SSHAT and CDR2 FNYEAQ (reference sequence). The ends lost 5 bases at V and 4 bases at J; junction bases unmatched: 3. The CDR3 is 13 amino acids. The CDR3 loop reads CASSTQGGETQYF. Written as DNA, the CDR3 is TGTGCCAGCAGCACACAGGGGGGAGAGACCCAGTACTTC.

The rearrangement joins TRBV7-3 to TRBJ1-1; D remains ambiguous. The CDR3 runs 13 residues. Germline V lookup: CDR1 SGHTA, CDR2 FQGTGA. Trimming took off 4 bases at V and 3 bases at J, with 9 bases between the two ends. The CDR3 reads CASSSNWDTEAFF. As DNA, the CDR3 is TGTGCCAGCAGCTCCAACTGGGACACTGAAGCTTTCTTT.

By frequency in the sample, this clone is medium-sized (0.01 to 0.1%). The V call is TRBV7-2, the J call TRBJ1-5; D may be TRBD1 (5 bases). The CDR3 is 15 residues long. Germline V gene lookup returns CDR1 SGHTA and CDR2 FQGNSA. The germline V and J ends were trimmed by 1 base and 6 bases, with 13 bases remaining between them. CDR3 bases: TGTGCCAGCAGCTTAGTTAGTCAGGGTGGTCAGCCCCAGCATTTT. Its translation: CASSLVSQGGQPQHF.

This chain uses TRBV11-2 with TRBJ1-1; 9 positions agree with TRBD1. The CDR3 totals 15 residues. J lost 3 bases, V lost 4 bases, and 6 bases had no gene match. Germline V gives CDR1 SGHAT, CDR2 FQNNGV. The CDR3 spells CASSSQGAGYTEAFF. CDR3 coding DNA: TGTGCCAGCAGCTCACAGGGGGCTGGGTACACTGAAGCTTTCTTT. The complete variable domain, with remaining parts taken from reference TRBV11-2 and TRBJ1-1, reads EAGVAQSPRYKIIEKRQSVAFWCNPISGHATLYWYQQILGQGPKLLIQFQNNGVVDDSQLPKDRFSAERLKGVDSTLKIQPAKLEDSAVYLCASSSQGAGYTEAFFGQGTRLTVV.

The V and J genes are TRBV5-1 and TRBJ1-2, with 10 bases identical to TRBD1. The V segment lost 2 bases and the J segment 7 bases; nucleotides outside the gene matches: 11. CDR1 is SGHRS, CDR2 YFSETQ, per germline. This CDR3 is built from 16 residues. The CDR3 here is CASSFRQGASSGGYTF. For the CDR3, the DNA is TGCGCCAGCAGCTTTCGACAGGGGGCTAGCTCGGGTGGCTACACCTTC.

Here the CDR3 reads CASSPDSIYGYTF. Here the CDR3 DNA reads TGTGCCAGCTCACCCGACAGTATCTATGGCTACACCTTC. The chain couples TRBV18 to TRBJ1-2, with D perhaps matching TRBD1 (5 bases). There are 13 residues in the CDR3. Per germline, CDR1 KGHSH and CDR2 LQKENI. Between the trimmed V and J ends, which lost 3 bases and 4 bases, there was a span of 9 bases.

The chain joins TRBV7-2 to TRBJ1-2, with D uncertain. Trimming left V 5 bases short and J 2 bases short, with 9 bases between. Per the germline V gene, CDR1 is SGHTA and CDR2 is FQGNSA. CDR3 length equals 13 residues. Here the CDR3 DNA reads TGTGCCAGCAGCGGGCAGAGGAACTATGGCTACACCTTC. Translated, it gives CASSGQRNYGYTF.

This chain links TRBV25-1 with TRBJ1-6; D uncertain. Trimming removed 7 bases at V and 8 bases at J, with 9 bases between. Germline loops: CDR1 MGHDK, CDR2 SYGVNS. The CDR3 is made up of 12 amino acids. Here the CDR3 DNA reads TGTGCCAGCAAAACGGTCTATTCACCCCTCCACTTT. Translating gives CASKTVYSPLHF.

The CDR3 is CACRGGGTQYF. The CDR3, as DNA: TGTGCCTGCCGCGGAGGAGGTACGCAGTATTTT. The chain links TRBV30 to TRBJ2-3, with a tentative D call TRBD2 (5 bases). The CDR3 totals 11 residues. Deletions cut 6 bases from V and 8 bases from J, with 12 bases between. Germline CDR1 GTSNPN, CDR2 SVGIG (reference sequence).